Listed here are 3 T cell receptor beta chains from one sample, sequenced in a study of ipilimumab plus nivolumab after autologous stem cell transplantation (dated by TCRdb to 2020 to 2022). The method was the immunoSEQ multiplex PCR assay. TCRdb mirrors the immuneACCESS table, restricted to in-frame sequences. Some clones are absent from its copies; in checked studies, under half trace to an unresolved V gene, and the reason for the others is unknown. This sample comprises about 12,000 clones, about 77% of them detected only once. The top ten hold approximately 10% of the sample. Specimen: PBMCs, collected in a trial of ipilimumab plus nivolumab as post-transplant consolidation. The receptors derive from a male donor with multiple myeloma.

This clone is large. V and J are TRBV23-1 and TRBJ2-7; D is unclear. TRBV23-1 is placed among ORFs of uncertain function. V lost 7 bases and J 3 bases, leaving 7 bases between the germline ends. The CDR3 has 11 amino acids. In DNA, the CDR3 is TGCGCCAGCACAATTAACTACGAGCAGTACTTC. It translates to CASTINYEQYF.

This clone was observed once. V and J are TRBV4-1 and TRBJ2-2; D might be TRBD1 (5 bases). The ends were cut back, 4 bases at V and 2 bases at J, with 8 bases in the middle. Germline V gives CDR1 MGHRA, CDR2 YSYEKL. The CDR3 runs 14 residues. The CDR3 nucleotides read TGCGCCAGCAGCCTTCAGGGAAACACCGGGGAGCTGTTTTTT. Protein sequence: CASSLQGNTGELFF.

This clone occurred a few times. The chain uses TRBV7-6 and TRBJ2-7; D is undetermined. The germline CDR1 and CDR2 sequences are SGHVS and FNYEAQ. Deletions cut 0 bases from V and 3 bases from J, with 6 bases between. There are 13 residues in the CDR3. For the CDR3, the DNA is TGTGCCAGCAGCTTAGCTGGAGACTACGAGCAGTACTTC. Protein product: CASSLAGDYEQYF.